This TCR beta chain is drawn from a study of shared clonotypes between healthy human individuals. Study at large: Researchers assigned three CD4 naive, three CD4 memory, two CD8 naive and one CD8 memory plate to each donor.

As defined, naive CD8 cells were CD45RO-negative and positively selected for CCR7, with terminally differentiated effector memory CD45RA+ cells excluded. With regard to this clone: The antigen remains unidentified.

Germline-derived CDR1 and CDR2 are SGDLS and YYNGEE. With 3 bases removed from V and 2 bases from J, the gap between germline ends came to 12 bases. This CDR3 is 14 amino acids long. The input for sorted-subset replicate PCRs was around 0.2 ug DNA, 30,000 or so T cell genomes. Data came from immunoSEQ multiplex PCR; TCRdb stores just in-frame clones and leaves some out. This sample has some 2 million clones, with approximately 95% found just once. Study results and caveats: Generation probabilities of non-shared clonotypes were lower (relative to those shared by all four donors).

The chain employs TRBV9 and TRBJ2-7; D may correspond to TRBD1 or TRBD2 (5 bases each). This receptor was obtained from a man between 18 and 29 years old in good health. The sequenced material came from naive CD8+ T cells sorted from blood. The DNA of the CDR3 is TGTGCCAGCAGCGGGGGGACGTATACCTACGAGCAGTACTTC. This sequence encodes CASSGGTYTYEQYF.